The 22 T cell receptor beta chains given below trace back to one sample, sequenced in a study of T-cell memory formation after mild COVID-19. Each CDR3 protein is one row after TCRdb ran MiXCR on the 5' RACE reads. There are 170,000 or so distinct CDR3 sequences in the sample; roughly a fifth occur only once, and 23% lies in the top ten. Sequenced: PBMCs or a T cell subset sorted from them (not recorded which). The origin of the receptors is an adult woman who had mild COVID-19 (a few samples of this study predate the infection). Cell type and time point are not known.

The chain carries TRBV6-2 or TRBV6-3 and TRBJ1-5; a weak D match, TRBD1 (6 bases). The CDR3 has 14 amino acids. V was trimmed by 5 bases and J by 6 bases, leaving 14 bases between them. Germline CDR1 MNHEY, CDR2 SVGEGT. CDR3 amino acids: CASSQQQGSQPQHF. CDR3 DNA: TGTGCCAGCAGTCAACAACAGGGCTCTCAGCCCCAGCATTTT.

The CDR3 DNA reads as TGTGCCAGCAGCTATAAGCCGGAGACCTACGAGCAGTACTTC. Its protein product is CASSYKPETYEQYF. The chain couples TRBV7-9 to TRBJ2-7; D is uncertain. Germline-derived CDR1 and CDR2 are SEHNR and FQNEAQ (reference sequence). The CDR3 covers 14 residues. Trimming pared 4 bases from V and 2 bases from J, leaving 12 bases between.

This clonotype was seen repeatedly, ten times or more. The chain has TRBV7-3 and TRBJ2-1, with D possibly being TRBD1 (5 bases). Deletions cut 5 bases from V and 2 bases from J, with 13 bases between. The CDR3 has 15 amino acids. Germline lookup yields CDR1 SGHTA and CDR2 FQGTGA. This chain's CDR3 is CASSPRLGAYNEQFF. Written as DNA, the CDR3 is TGTGCCAGCAGCCCGAGGCTAGGGGCCTACAATGAGCAGTTCTTC. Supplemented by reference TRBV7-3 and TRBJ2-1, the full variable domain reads GAGVSQTPSNKVTEKGKYVELRCDPISGHTALYWYRQSLGQGPEFLIYFQGTGAADDSGLPNDRFFAVRPEGSVSTLKIQRTERGDSAVYLCASSPRLGAYNEQFFGPGTRLTVL.

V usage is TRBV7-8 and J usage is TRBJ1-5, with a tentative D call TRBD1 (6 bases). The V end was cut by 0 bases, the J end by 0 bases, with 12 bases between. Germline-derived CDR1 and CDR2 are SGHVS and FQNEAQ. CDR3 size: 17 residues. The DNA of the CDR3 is TGTGCCAGCAGCTTAGCGGGAGGGACACATAGCAATCAGCCCCAGCATTTT. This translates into CASSLAGGTHSNQPQHF.

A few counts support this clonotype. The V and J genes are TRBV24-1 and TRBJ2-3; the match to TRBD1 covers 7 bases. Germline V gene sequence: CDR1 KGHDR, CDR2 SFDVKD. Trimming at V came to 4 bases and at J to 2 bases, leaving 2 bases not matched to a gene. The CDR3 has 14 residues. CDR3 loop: CATSEGTDTDTQYF. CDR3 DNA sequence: TGTGCCACCAGTGAGGGGACAGACACAGATACGCAGTATTTT.

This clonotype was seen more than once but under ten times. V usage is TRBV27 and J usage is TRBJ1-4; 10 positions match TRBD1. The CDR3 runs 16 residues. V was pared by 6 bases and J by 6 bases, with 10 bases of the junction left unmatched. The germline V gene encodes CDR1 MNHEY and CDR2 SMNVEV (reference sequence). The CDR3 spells CASSQFDRGQDEKLFF. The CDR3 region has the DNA TGTGCCAGCAGCCAGTTCGACAGGGGGCAGGATGAAAAACTGTTTTTT.

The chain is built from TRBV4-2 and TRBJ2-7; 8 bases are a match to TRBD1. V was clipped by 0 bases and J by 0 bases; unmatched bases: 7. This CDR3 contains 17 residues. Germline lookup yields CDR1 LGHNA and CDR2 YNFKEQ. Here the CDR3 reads CASSQDRRTGYSYEQYF. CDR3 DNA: TGTGCCAGCAGCCAAGATCGTAGGACAGGGTACTCCTACGAGCAGTACTTC.

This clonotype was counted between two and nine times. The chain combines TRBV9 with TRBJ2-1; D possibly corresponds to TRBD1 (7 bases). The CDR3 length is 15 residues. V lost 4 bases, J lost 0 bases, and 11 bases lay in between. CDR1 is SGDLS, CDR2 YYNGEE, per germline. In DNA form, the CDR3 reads TGTGCCAGCAGCCAGGGGGGAAACTCCTACAATGAGCAGTTCTTC. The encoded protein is CASSQGGNSYNEQFF.

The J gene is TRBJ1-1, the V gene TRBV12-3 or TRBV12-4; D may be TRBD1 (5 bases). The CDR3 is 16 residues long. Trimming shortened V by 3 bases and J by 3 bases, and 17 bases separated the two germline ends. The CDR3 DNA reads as TGTGCCAGCAGTTTGACCTGGGGGGGTACGGACACTGAAGCTTTCTTT. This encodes CASSLTWGGTDTEAFF.

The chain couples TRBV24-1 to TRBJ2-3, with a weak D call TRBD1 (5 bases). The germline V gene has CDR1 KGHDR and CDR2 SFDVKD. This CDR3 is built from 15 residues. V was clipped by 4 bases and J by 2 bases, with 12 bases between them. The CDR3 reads CATSEGVKDTDTQYF. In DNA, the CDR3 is TGTGCCACCAGTGAAGGGGTAAAGGACACAGATACGCAGTATTTT.

The CDR3 sequence: CASSLHTGTGANVLTF. The CDR3 DNA is TGCGCCAGCAGCCTACACACAGGGACTGGGGCCAACGTCCTGACTTTC. V is TRBV4-1 and J is TRBJ2-6, with a possible D match to TRBD1 (6 bases). This CDR3 spans 16 amino acids. Germline CDR1 is MGHRA and CDR2 is YSYEKL. V shed 4 bases and J shed 2 bases, with 12 bases lying between them.

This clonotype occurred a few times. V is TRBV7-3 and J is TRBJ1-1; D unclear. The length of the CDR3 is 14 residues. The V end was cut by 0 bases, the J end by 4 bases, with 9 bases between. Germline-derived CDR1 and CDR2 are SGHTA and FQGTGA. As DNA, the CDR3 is TGTGCCAGCAGCTTAACGGGATCCGGCACTGAAGCTTTCTTT. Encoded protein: CASSLTGSGTEAFF.

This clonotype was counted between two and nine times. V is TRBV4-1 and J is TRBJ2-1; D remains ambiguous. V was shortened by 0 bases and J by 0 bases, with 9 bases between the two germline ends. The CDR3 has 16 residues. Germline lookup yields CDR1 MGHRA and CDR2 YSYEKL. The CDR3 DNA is TGCGCCAGCAGCCAAGACTCTCAAAGCTCCTACAATGAGCAGTTCTTC. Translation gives CASSQDSQSSYNEQFF.

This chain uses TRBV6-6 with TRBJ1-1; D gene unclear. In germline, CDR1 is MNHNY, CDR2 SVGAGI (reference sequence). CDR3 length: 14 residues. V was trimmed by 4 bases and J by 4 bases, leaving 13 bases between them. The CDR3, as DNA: TGTGCCAGCAGTTTCCGGTTTCTTACCACTGAAGCTTTCTTT. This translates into CASSFRFLTTEAFF.

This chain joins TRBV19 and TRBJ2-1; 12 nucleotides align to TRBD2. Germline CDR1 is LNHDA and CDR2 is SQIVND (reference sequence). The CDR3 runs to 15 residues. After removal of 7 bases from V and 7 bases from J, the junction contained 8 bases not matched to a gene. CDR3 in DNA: TGTGCCAGTACCTTAGGACTAGCGGGGATGAATGAGCAGTTCTTC. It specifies CASTLGLAGMNEQFF.

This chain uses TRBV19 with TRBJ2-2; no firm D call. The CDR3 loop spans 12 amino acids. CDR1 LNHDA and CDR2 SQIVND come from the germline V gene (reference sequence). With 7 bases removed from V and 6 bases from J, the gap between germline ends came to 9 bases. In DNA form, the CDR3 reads TGTGCCAGTACCCTAGACGCCGGGGAGCTGTTTTTT. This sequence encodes CASTLDAGELFF.

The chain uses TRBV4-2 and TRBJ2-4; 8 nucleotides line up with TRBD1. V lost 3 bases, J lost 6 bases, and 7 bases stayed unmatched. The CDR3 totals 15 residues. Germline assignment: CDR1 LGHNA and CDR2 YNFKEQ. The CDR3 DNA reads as TGTGCCAGCAGCCAGGGTAGTGACAGGGGAAACATTCAGTACTTC. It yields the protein CASSQGSDRGNIQYF.

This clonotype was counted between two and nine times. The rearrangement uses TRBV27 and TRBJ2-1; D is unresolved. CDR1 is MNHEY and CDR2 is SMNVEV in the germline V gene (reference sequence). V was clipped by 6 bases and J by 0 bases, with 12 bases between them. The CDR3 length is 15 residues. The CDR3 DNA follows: TGTGCCAGCAGGAGCGCAACGAGCTCCTACAATGAGCAGTTCTTC. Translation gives CASRSATSSYNEQFF.

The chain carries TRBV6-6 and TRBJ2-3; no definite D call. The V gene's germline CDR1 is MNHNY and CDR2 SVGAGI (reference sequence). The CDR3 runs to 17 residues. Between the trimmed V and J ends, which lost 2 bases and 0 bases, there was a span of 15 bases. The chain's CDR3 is CASSYIQPLSSTDTQYF. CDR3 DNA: TGTGCCAGCAGTTACATCCAACCCTTGTCGAGCACAGATACGCAGTATTTT.

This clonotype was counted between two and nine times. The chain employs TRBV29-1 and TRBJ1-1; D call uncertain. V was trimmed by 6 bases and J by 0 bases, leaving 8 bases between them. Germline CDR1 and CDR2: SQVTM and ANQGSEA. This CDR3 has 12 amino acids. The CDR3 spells CSVVFMNTEAFF. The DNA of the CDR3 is TGCAGCGTCGTGTTCATGAACACTGAAGCTTTCTTT.

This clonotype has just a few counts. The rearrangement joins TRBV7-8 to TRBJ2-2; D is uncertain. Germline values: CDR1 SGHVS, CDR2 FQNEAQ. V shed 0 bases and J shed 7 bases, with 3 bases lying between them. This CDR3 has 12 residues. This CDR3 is CASSLAYGELFF. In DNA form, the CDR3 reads TGTGCCAGCAGCTTAGCGTACGGGGAGCTGTTTTTT.

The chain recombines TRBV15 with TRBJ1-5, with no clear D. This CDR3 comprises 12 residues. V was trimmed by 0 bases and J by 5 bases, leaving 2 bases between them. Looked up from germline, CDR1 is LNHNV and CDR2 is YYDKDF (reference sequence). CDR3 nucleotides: TGTGCCACCAGCAGAGATGATCAGCCCCAGCATTTT. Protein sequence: CATSRDDQPQHF.